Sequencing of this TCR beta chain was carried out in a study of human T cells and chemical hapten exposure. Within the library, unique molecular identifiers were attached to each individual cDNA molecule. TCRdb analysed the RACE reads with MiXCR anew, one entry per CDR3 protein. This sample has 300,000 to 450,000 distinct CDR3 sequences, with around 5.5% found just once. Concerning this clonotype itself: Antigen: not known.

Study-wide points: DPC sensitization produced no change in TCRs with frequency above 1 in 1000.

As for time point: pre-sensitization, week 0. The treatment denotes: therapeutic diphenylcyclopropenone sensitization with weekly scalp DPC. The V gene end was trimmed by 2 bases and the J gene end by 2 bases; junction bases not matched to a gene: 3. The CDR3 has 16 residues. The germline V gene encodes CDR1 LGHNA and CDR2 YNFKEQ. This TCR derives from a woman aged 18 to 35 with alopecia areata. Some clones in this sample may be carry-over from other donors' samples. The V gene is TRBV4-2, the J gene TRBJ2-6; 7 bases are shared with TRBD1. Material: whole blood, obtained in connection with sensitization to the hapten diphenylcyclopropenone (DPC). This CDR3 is CASSQPDRAGANVLTF. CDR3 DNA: TGTGCCAGCAGCCAACCCGACAGGGCTGGGGCCAACGTCCTGACTTTC.